What follows describes a single T cell receptor (beta chain). Its antigen is unidentified. CDR1 is SGHTA and CDR2 is FQGNSA in the germline V gene. With 1 base removed from V and 2 bases from J, the gap between germline ends came to 9 bases. The CDR3 spans 15 residues. This table comes from immunoSEQ multiplex PCR, and its TCRdb copy is limited to in-frame clones, with some not included. The sample carries about 97,000 clones, approximately 88% recorded once. In every patient, relapse followed autologous stem cell transplantation, while exposure to brentuximab vedotin differed. This entry belongs to a study of PD-1 blockade in classical Hodgkin lymphoma. Points from the study as a whole: According to reports, newly diagnosed patients had lower baseline TCR diversity than healthy donors, and relapsed/refractory patients had lower baseline TCR diversity still.

The rearrangement uses TRBV7-2 and TRBJ2-1, with D hard to call. The source of this sequence is a human donor with classical Hodgkin lymphoma. Sequencing used peripheral blood mononuclear cells (PBMCs), obtained at baseline. In DNA, the CDR3 is TGTGCCAGCAGCTTAGAAGGTAGGGCCTACAATGAGCAGTTCTTC. Protein: CASSLEGRAYNEQFF. Full variable domain (remainder filled in from reference TRBV7-2 and TRBJ2-1): GAGVSQSPSNKVTEKGKDVELRCDPISGHTALYWYRQSLGQGLEFLIYFQGNSAPDKSGLPSDRFSAERTGGSVSTLTIQRTQQEDSAVYLCASSLEGRAYNEQFFGPGTRLTVL.